Below are 14 T cell receptor beta chains sequenced from a single sample in a study of blood T cell repertoires in COVID-19. Here immunoSEQ multiplex PCR was the method, and the copy in TCRdb shows in-frame clones only, minus some. The sample has over 55,000 clones, roughly 80% seen once. Input material: peripheral blood. The receptors shown here come from an elderly woman with acute or convalescent COVID-19.

The chain couples TRBV10-2 to TRBJ2-1, with D hard to call. The V and J ends lost 2 bases and 0 bases respectively, with 11 bases between them. Germline CDR1 is WSHSY and CDR2 is SAAADI. The CDR3 runs to 16 residues. This CDR3 reads CASSEAPRSSYNEQFF. Written as DNA, the CDR3 is TGCGCCAGCAGTGAGGCACCTCGGAGCTCCTACAATGAGCAGTTCTTC.

The chain couples TRBV5-1 to TRBJ2-3; no firm D call. V lost 4 bases to trimming and J lost 0 bases, with 12 bases between them. The V gene's germline CDR1 is SGHRS and CDR2 YFSETQ. This CDR3 has 15 amino acids. In nucleotides, the CDR3 is TGCGCCAGCAGCACCTCCCTGGCCAGCACAGATACGCAGTATTTT. This codes for CASSTSLASTDTQYF.

V gene TRBV7-8 combines with J gene TRBJ1-3, with D tentatively TRBD1 (6 bases). The CDR3 runs 15 residues. V lost 2 bases to trimming and J lost 3 bases, with 11 bases between them. The germline CDR1 and CDR2 sequences are SGHVS and FQNEAQ. This CDR3 reads CASSLSGAIGNTIYF. As DNA, the CDR3 is TGTGCCAGCAGCTTATCAGGGGCGATTGGAAACACCATATATTTT.

In its sample, this clone was seen a few times. The chain combines TRBV19 with TRBJ1-1; 12 bases line up with TRBD1. With V trimmed by 5 bases and J by 11 bases, 6 bases remained unmatched. The CDR3 is made up of 13 amino acids. Germline assignment: CDR1 LNHDA and CDR2 SQIVND (reference sequence). CDR3 sequence: CASSAGQGARAFF. The DNA of the CDR3 is TGTGCCAGTAGTGCGGGACAGGGGGCGCGGGCTTTCTTT.

CDR3 in DNA: TGTGCCAGCAGCCAGGCGTCAGCATTTAGCTACACCTTC. This codes for CASSQASAFSYTF. V usage is TRBV7-2 and J usage is TRBJ1-2; no reliable D call. Trimming shortened V by 5 bases and J by 9 bases, and 16 bases separated the two germline ends. The CDR3 covers 13 residues. Per the germline V gene, CDR1 is SGHTA and CDR2 is FQGNSA. Full variable domain (remainder filled in from reference TRBV7-2 and TRBJ1-2): GAGVSQSPSNKVTEKGKDVELRCDPISGHTALYWYRQSLGQGLEFLIYFQGNSAPDKSGLPSDRFSAERTGGSVSTLTIQRTQQEDSAVYLCASSQASAFSYTFGSGTRLTVV.

CDR3 in DNA: TGTGCCAGTAGTATAGGGGAGACCTTCTCTGGAAACACCATATATTTT. Protein product: CASSIGETFSGNTIYF. The rearrangement joins TRBV19 to TRBJ1-3; D unclear. The V and J ends lost 1 base and 0 bases respectively, with 10 bases between them. CDR1 and CDR2 from the germline V gene are LNHDA and SQIVND (reference sequence). There are 16 residues in the CDR3.

The genes are TRBV5-6 and TRBJ2-4; TRBD1 matches 8 bases. The V gene end was trimmed by 4 bases and the J gene end by 3 bases; junction bases not matched to a gene: 6. CDR3 length equals 15 residues. Germline-derived CDR1 and CDR2 are SGHDT and YYEEEE. The CDR3 is CASSTLQGDKNIQYF. CDR3 in DNA: TGTGCCAGCAGCACCCTACAGGGGGACAAAAACATTCAGTACTTC.

The chain is built from TRBV5-1 and TRBJ2-1; a possible D gene is TRBD2 (6 bases). From germline, CDR1 is SGHRS and CDR2 YFSETQ. V was cut by 1 base and J by 8 bases, with 16 bases left in between. This CDR3 has 15 amino acids. The CDR3 coding sequence is TGCGCCAGCAGCTTGACCGGGACTCCTTCTCATGAGCAGTTCTTC. This encodes CASSLTGTPSHEQFF.

V is TRBV18 and J is TRBJ2-5; 7 bases line up with TRBD1. Germline assignment: CDR1 KGHSH and CDR2 LQKENI. The CDR3 runs 15 residues. J gave up 2 bases and V 1 base, and 4 bases lay outside the gene matches. CDR3: CASSPRGQRQETQYF. CDR3 in DNA: TGTGCCAGCTCACCACGGGGACAGCGTCAAGAGACCCAGTACTTC.

This clone was seen only a few times. The V gene is TRBV2, the J gene TRBJ1-1; D gene uncertain. Per germline, CDR1 SNHLY and CDR2 FYNNEI. V lost 6 bases and J lost 11, with 10 bases in between. The CDR3 spans 10 residues. The CDR3 here is CASSGYAAFF. For the CDR3, the DNA is TGTGCCAGCAGCGGGTACGCGGCTTTCTTT.

The J gene is TRBJ2-1, the V gene TRBV3-1 (or the pseudogene TRBV3-2); TRBD2 matches at 10 bases. Germline lookup yields CDR1 LGHDT and CDR2 YNNKEL (reference sequence). Trimming cost V 1 base and J 8 bases; bases outside gene matches: 8. The CDR3 runs to 16 residues. The CDR3 bases are TGTGCCAGCAGCCAAGCTTGGCTAGCGGGAGATTATGAGCAGTTCTTC. Translation gives CASSQAWLAGDYEQFF.

The chain combines TRBV28 with TRBJ2-1; 9 positions agree with TRBD1. The CDR3 sequence is 15 residues long. CDR1 is MDHEN, CDR2 SYDVKM, per germline. V was pared by 6 bases and J by 3 bases, with 6 bases of the junction left unmatched. DNA for the CDR3: TGTGCCAGCAGGCCCGGGACAGGGAGCTACAATGAGCAGTTCTTC. This sequence encodes CASRPGTGSYNEQFF.

The chain combines TRBV7-6 with TRBJ2-5; D perhaps matches TRBD2 (7 bases). The V gene's germline CDR1 is SGHVS and CDR2 FNYEAQ. V lost 1 base to trimming and J lost 5 bases, with 20 bases between them. This CDR3 is 17 amino acids long. The CDR3 region is CASSLDGTSGNGETQYF. The CDR3 region has the DNA TGTGCCAGCAGCTTAGACGGGACAAGCGGGAACGGGGAGACCCAGTACTTC.

This sequence joins TRBV3-1 (or the pseudogene TRBV3-2) and TRBJ2-1; a possible D gene is TRBD2 (6 bases). Germline V gene sequence: CDR1 LGHDT, CDR2 YNNKEL (reference sequence). This CDR3 is 13 amino acids long. V was clipped by 5 bases and J by 6 bases, with 11 bases between them. CDR3 amino acids: CASSSLRGNEQFF. CDR3 DNA: TGTGCCAGCAGCTCCCTGCGGGGCAATGAGCAGTTCTTC.